The source of this TCR beta chain is a study of Ad26.COV2.S vaccination and SARS-CoV-2 variants. General observations from the study: Quantification of TCR breadth and depth may have yielded underestimates of total T cell responses. Comparable non-spike TCR breadth was observed in vaccine and placebo recipients.

Treatment described: 19 received Ad26.COV2.S at low or high dose, single or two shots; roughly five received placebo; per-sample allocation not given. At day 63 after the first vaccine or placebo injection, samples were drawn. V dropped 5 bases and J dropped 7; count of bases not matched to a gene: 5. The germline gives CDR1 LNHDA, CDR2 SQIVND (reference sequence). The CDR3 totals 14 residues. TCRdb keeps only in-frame clones here, not all; method: immunoSEQ multiplex PCR. This sample has a few hundred thousand clones, with roughly four fifths found just once. Details on this clone: As yet, its antigen is unknown. Different DNA sequences within this sample yield the same CDR3.

The source was peripheral blood, collected in a trial of Ad26.COV2.S vaccine versus placebo. The TCR comes from a person between 18 and 60 years old who received the Ad26.COV2.S COVID-19 vaccine or a placebo. The rearrangement links TRBV19 to TRBJ1-6; TRBD1 matches at 7 bases. CDR3 bases: TGTGCCAGTAGTCCCTGGGACAGAAATTCACCCCTCCACTTT. Amino acids: CASSPWDRNSPLHF.